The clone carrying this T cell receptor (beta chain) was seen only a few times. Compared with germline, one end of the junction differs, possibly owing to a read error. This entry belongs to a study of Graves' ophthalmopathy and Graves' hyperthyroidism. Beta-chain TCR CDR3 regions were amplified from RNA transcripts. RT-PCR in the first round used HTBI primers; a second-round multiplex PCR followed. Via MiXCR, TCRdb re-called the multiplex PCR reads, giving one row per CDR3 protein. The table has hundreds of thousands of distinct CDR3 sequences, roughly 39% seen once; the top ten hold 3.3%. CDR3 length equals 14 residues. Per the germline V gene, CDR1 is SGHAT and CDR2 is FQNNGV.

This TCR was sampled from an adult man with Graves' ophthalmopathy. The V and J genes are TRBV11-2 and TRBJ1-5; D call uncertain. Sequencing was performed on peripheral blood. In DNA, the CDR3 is TGCGCCAGCAGCCCCTACGCGGGAGGACAGCCCCAGCATTTT. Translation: CASSPYAGGQPQHF.